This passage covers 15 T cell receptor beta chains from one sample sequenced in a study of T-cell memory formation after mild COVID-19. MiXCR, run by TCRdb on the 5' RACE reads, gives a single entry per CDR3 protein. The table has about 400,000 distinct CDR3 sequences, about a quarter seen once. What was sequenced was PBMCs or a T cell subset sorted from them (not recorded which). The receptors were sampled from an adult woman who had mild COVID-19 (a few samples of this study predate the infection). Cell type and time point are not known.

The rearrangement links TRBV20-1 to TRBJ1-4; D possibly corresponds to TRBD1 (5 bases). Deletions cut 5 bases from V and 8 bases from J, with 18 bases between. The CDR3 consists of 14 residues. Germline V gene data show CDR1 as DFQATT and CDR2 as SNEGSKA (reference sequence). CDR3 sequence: CSAGRDSRREKLFF. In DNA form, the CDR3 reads TGCAGTGCTGGCAGAGACAGCCGCCGAGAAAAACTGTTTTTT.

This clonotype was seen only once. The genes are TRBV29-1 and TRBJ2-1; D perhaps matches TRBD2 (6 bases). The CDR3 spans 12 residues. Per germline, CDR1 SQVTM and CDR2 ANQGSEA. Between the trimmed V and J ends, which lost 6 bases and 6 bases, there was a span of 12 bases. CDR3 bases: TGCAGCGTAATCCAGGGAGGCAATGAGCAGTTCTTC. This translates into CSVIQGGNEQFF.

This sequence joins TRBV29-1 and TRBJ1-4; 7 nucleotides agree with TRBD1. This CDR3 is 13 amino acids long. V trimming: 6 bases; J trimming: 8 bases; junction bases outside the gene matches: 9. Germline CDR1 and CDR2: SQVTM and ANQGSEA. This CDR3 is CSVRQGKGEKLFF. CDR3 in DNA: TGCAGCGTCAGACAGGGTAAAGGAGAAAAACTGTTTTTT.

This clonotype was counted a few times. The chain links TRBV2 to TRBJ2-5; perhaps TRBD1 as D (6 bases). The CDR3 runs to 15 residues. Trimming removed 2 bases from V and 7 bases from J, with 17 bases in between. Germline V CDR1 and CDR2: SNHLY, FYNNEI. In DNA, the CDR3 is TGTGCCAGCAGTGAACGACAAGACCGAGGGGGGACCCAGTACTTC. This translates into CASSERQDRGGTQYF.

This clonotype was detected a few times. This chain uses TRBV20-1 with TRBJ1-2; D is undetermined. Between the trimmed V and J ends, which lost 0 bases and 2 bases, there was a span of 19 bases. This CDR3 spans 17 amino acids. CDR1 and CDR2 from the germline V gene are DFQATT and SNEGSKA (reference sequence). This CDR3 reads CSARDLIGQAPNYGYTF. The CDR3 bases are TGCAGTGCTAGAGATCTGATAGGGCAGGCCCCCAACTATGGCTACACCTTC.

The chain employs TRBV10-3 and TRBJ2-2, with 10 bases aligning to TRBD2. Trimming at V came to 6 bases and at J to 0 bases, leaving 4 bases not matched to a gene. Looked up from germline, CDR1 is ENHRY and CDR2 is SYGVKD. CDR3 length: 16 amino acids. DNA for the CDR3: TGTGCCATCAGGGTACTAGCGGGAACGAACACCGGGGAGCTGTTTTTT. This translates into CAIRVLAGTNTGELFF.

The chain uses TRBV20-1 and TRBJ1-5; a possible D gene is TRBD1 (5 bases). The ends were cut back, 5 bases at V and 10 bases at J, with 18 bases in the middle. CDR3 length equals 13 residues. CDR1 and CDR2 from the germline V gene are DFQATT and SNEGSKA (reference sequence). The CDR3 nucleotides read TGCAGTGCTGGCGAAGGGGCTATCCGACCCCAGCATTTT. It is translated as CSAGEGAIRPQHF.

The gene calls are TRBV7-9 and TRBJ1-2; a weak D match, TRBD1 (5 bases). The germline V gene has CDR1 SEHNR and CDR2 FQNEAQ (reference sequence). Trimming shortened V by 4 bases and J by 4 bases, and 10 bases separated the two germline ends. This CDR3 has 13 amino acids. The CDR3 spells CASSYQGGYGYTF. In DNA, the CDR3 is TGTGCCAGCAGCTATCAGGGAGGCTATGGCTACACCTTC.

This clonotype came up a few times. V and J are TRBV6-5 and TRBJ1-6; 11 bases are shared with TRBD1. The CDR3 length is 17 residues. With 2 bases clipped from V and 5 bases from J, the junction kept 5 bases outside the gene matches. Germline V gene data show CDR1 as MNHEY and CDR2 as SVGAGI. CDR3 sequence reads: CASSYADRGLDNSPLHF. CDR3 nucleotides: TGTGCCAGCAGTTACGCGGACAGGGGGCTAGATAATTCACCCCTCCACTTT.

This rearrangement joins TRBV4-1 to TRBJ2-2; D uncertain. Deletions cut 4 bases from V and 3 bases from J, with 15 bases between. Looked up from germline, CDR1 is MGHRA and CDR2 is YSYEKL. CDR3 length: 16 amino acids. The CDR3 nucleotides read TGCGCCAGCAGCCCGCCCCCGAGCACTGACACCGGGGAGCTGTTTTTT. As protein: CASSPPPSTDTGELFF.

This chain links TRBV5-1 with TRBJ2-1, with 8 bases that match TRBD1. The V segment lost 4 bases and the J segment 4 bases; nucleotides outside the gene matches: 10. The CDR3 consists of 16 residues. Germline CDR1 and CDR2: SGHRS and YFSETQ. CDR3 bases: TGCGCCAGCAGCGCCCCGTTGAGGACAGGGTACAATGAGCAGTTCTTC. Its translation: CASSAPLRTGYNEQFF. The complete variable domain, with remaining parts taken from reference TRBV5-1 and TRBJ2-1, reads KAGVTQTPRYLIKTRGQQVTLSCSPISGHRSVSWYQQTPGQGLQFLFEYFSETQRNKGNFPGRFSGRQFSNSRSEMNVSTLELGDSALYLCASSAPLRTGYNEQFFGPGTRLTVL.

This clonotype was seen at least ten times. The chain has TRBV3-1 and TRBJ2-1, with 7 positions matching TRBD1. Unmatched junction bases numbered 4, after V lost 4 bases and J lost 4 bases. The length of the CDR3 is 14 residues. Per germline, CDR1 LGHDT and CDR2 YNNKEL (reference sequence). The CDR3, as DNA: TGTGCCAGCAGCCGACCGGGACAGTACAATGAGCAGTTCTTC. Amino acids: CASSRPGQYNEQFF.

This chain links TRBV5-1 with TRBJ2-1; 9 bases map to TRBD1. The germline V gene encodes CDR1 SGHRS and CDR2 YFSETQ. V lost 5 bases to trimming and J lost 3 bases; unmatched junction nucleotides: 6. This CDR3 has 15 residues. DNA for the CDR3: TGCGCCAGCAGTTCCCGGGACAGGGACTACAATGAGCAGTTCTTC. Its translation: CASSSRDRDYNEQFF.

In DNA, the CDR3 is TGCGCCAGCAGCACTGGCGGGGGGGACTATGGCTACACCTTC. Encoded protein: CASSTGGGDYGYTF. The gene calls are TRBV5-1 and TRBJ1-2; D may be TRBD1 (5 bases). CDR1 SGHRS and CDR2 YFSETQ come from the germline V gene. V was clipped by 4 bases and J by 3 bases, with 13 bases between them. The CDR3 runs 14 residues.

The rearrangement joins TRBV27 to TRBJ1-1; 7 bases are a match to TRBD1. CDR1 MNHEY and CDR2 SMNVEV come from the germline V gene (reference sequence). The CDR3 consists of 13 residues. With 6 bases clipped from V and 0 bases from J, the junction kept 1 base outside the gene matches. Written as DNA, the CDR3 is TGTGCCAGCAGGACAGGGATGAACACTGAAGCTTTCTTT. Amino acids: CASRTGMNTEAFF.